This entry concerns a single T cell receptor (beta chain). Its antigen is undetermined. TCRdb's table, derived via immunoSEQ multiplex PCR, lists solely in-frame clones and lacks some. The table shows 23,000 or so clones, with 70% to 90% occurring only once. Trimming removed 5 bases at V and 7 bases at J, with 8 bases between. The germline CDR1 and CDR2 sequences are MNHEY and SMNVEV (reference sequence). The CDR3 has 12 amino acids. The record originates from a study of T cells in narcolepsy. Study-wide results and limits: Comparing one patient's CSF and blood CD4+ clonotypes highlighted HCRT- and TRIB2-specific autoreactive clonotypes. In some patient and control memory CD4+ samples, autoreactive clones were absent.

The V gene is TRBV27, the J gene TRBJ1-4; a weak D match, TRBD1 (5 bases). The sequence was collected from a human donor with narcolepsy. The sample comprised CD45RA- memory CD4+ T cells from PBMCs. DNA for the CDR3: TGTGCCAGCAGTAGGGACCCTGAAAAACTGTTTTTT. Translation gives CASSRDPEKLFF. Full variable domain (missing parts from reference TRBV27 and TRBJ1-4): EAQVTQNPRYLITVTGKKLTVTCSQNMNHEYMSWYRQDPGLGLRQIYYSMNVEVTDKGDVPEGYKVSRKEKRNFPLILESPSPNQTSLYFCASSRDPEKLFFGSGTQLSVL.